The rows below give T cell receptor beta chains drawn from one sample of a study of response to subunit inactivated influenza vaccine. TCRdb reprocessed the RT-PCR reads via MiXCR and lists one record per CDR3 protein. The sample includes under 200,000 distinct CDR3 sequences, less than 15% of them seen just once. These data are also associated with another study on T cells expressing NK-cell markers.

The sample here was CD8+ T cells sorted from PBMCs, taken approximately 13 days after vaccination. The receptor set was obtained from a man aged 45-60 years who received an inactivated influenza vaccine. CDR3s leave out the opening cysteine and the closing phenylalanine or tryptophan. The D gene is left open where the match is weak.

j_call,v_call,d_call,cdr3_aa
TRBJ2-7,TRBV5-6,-,ASSLAGVGGSSYEQY
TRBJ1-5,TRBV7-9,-,ASSLVGQPQH
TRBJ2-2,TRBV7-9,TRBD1,ASSHRGFGDTGELF
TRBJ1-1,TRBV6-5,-,ASSYVRAGTEAF
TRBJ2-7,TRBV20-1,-,SGGLGYEQY
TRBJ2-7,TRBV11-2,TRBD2,ASSLSGGSGGYEQY
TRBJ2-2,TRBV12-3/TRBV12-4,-,ASSIPDGIVTGELF
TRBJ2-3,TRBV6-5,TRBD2,ASSYSKTSGNADTQY
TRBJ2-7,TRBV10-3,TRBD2,AISEGVGLAGAEQY
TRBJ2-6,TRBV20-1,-,SATDGSGANVLT
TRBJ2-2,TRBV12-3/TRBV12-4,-,ASSPLENTGELF
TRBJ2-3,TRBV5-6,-,ASSSSPGVVADTQY
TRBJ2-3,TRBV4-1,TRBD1,ASSQVTGTAPTDTQY
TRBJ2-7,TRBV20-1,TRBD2,SATGTSAYEQY
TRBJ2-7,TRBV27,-,ASRGVDYEQY
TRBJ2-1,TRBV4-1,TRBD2,ASSQGAGENEQF
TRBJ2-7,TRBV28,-,ASSPGYWSEQY